The 13 T cell receptor beta chains below were found in one sample sequenced in a study of blood T cell repertoires in COVID-19. The data were produced by immunoSEQ multiplex PCR, yet TCRdb's version contains in-frame clones alone and is incomplete. The data hold 95,000 to 150,000 clones, with roughly 77% observed a single time. Sequenced sample: peripheral blood. These receptors were obtained from a man between 60 and 75 years old with active or convalescent COVID-19.

The chain links TRBV3-1 (or the pseudogene TRBV3-2) to TRBJ2-7; 7 nucleotides align to TRBD2. CDR3 length: 11 residues. With 10 bases clipped from V and 5 bases from J, the junction kept 5 bases outside the gene matches. Germline CDR1 LGHDT, CDR2 YNNKEL (reference sequence). The CDR3 region is CATGGYNEQYF. The CDR3 region has the DNA TGTGCCACCGGGGGGTATAACGAGCAGTACTTC.

This chain uses TRBV4-3 with TRBJ2-7; D might be TRBD1 (5 bases). This CDR3 has 16 amino acids. With 0 bases removed from V and 3 bases from J, the gap between germline ends came to 15 bases. Germline CDR1 reads LGHNA; CDR2 reads YSLEER. The CDR3 loop reads CASSQDRGQPHYEQYF. CDR3 bases: TGCGCCAGCAGCCAAGACAGAGGACAACCTCACTACGAGCAGTACTTC.

The chain uses TRBV7-8 and TRBJ1-2; TRBD1 is a possible D gene (5 bases). The CDR3 has 13 amino acids. Germline V gene sequence: CDR1 SGHVS, CDR2 FQNEAQ. V was cut by 5 bases and J by 4 bases, with 11 bases left in between. The CDR3 DNA sequence: TGTGCCAGCAGCCGGCAGGGTGGCTATGGCTACACCTTC. Translation: CASSRQGGYGYTF. The full variable domain, rest sourced from reference TRBV7-8 and TRBJ1-2, is GAGVSQSPRYKVAKRGQDVALRCDPISGHVSLFWYQQALGQGPEFLTYFQNEAQLDKSGLPSDRFFAERPEGSVSTLKIQRTQQEDSAVYLCASSRQGGYGYTFGSGTRLTVV.

The table lists this clone with a few counts. The CDR3 DNA follows: TGTGCCATCAGTGAGCCCGACAGGGACGGTCAGCCCCAGCATTTT. This encodes CAISEPDRDGQPQHF. V and J are TRBV10-3 and TRBJ1-5; 7 nucleotides agree with TRBD1. Trimming cost V 2 bases and J 6 bases; bases outside gene matches: 7. The CDR3 runs 15 residues. Germline-derived CDR1 and CDR2 are ENHRY and SYGVKD.

V gene TRBV29-1 combines with J gene TRBJ2-1, with 15 bases aligning to TRBD2. This CDR3 region has 16 residues. Germline loops: CDR1 SQVTM, CDR2 ANQGSEA. Losses at the gene ends were 1 base for V and 9 bases for J; bases not matched to a gene: 7. The CDR3 reads CSVEGRGLAGGSEQFF. The CDR3 coding sequence is TGCAGCGTTGAAGGCCGGGGACTAGCGGGAGGAAGTGAGCAGTTCTTC.

CDR3: CASSLLTGDTQYF. Here the CDR3 DNA reads TGTGCCAGCAGCTTATTGACGGGAGATACGCAGTATTTT. V gene TRBV7-3 combines with J gene TRBJ2-3; D not certain. Trimming took off 2 bases at V and 5 bases at J, with 8 bases between the two ends. The length of the CDR3 is 13 residues. Germline assignment: CDR1 SGHTA and CDR2 FQGTGA.

This clone was observed a few times. One end of the junction is discordant with germline, which a read error may explain. V is TRBV19 and J is TRBJ1-2, with a possible D match to TRBD1 (6 bases). CDR3 length: 15 residues. Germline CDR1 is LNHDA and CDR2 is SQIVND (reference sequence). The CDR3 protein is CASSMRGAGNYGYTF. CDR3 nucleotides: TGTGCCAGCAGTATGCGGGGGGCGGGGAACTATGGCTACACCTTC.

CDR3 loop: CASSIGGHGYTF. DNA for the CDR3: TGTGCCAGTAGTATTGGAGGGCATGGCTACACCTTC. The chain combines TRBV19 with TRBJ1-2; D uncertain. The V gene's germline CDR1 is LNHDA and CDR2 SQIVND (reference sequence). The CDR3 sequence is 12 residues long. The V end lost 3 bases, the J end lost 6 bases, and 8 bases lay between the germline ends.

The J gene is TRBJ2-7, the V gene TRBV27; D ambiguous. Trimming took off 3 bases at V and 3 bases at J, with 9 bases between the two ends. The CDR3 covers 13 residues. CDR1 and CDR2 from the germline V gene are MNHEY and SMNVEV (reference sequence). The CDR3 coding sequence is TGTGCCAGCAGTTTGTCCCCAAACTACGAGCAGTACTTC. This gives the protein CASSLSPNYEQYF.

This rearrangement joins TRBV5-1 to TRBJ2-5; 7 bases are a match to TRBD2. The CDR3 extends over 14 amino acids. The ends lost 0 bases at V and 5 bases at J; junction bases unmatched: 4. Germline CDR1 SGHRS, CDR2 YFSETQ. The CDR3 nucleotides read TGCGCCAGCAGCTTGGACCTGGGAGGGGAGACCCAGTACTTC. As protein: CASSLDLGGETQYF.

The V call is TRBV7-2, the J call TRBJ2-2; 7 bases agree with TRBD1. The length of the CDR3 is 15 residues. V shed 4 bases and J 2 bases; nucleotides not matched to a gene: 4. From germline, CDR1 is SGHTA and CDR2 FQGNSA. CDR3 protein: CASSSGTVNTGELFF. DNA for the CDR3: TGTGCCAGCAGCTCCGGGACAGTTAACACCGGGGAGCTGTTTTTT.

The chain recombines TRBV7-9 with TRBJ2-7, with TRBD1 matching over 8 bases. V lost 3 bases, J lost 2 bases, and 6 bases stayed unmatched. Germline V gene data show CDR1 as SEHNR and CDR2 as FQNEAQ (reference sequence). The CDR3 has 15 amino acids. CDR3 bases: TGTGCCAGCAGCTTTTACGACAGGGGTACCTACGAGCAGTACTTC. Residues: CASSFYDRGTYEQYF.

This clone was seen at least ten times. The V call is TRBV7-2, the J call TRBJ2-7, with 7 bases fitting TRBD1. CDR1 is SGHTA, CDR2 FQGNSA, per germline. This CDR3 spans 13 amino acids. V gave up 5 bases and J gave up 5 bases; unmatched junction bases: 6. In nucleotides, the CDR3 is TGTGCCAGCAGCCTAAGGGGGCGCGACGAGCAGTACTTC. It encodes CASSLRGRDEQYF.